Shown below are 2 T cell receptor beta chains from a single sample sequenced in a study of blood T cell repertoires in COVID-19. The method was immunoSEQ multiplex PCR; TCRdb's version includes in-frame clones alone and lacks a portion of them. This table has around 160,000 clones, 75% to 80% appearing once. The sequencing sample was made of peripheral blood. The receptors here all came from a woman of 80 years or more with acute or convalescent COVID-19.

The chain joins TRBV11-2 to TRBJ1-6; 8 bases are a match to TRBD1. The trim removed 3 bases at V and 8 bases at J, leaving 3 bases unmatched. This CDR3 comprises 14 residues. Germline values: CDR1 SGHAT, CDR2 FQNNGV. The CDR3 DNA follows: TGTGCCAGCAGCTTTCAGGGGGCAGATTCACCCCTCCACTTT. Amino acid sequence: CASSFQGADSPLHF.

The genes are TRBV11-2 and TRBJ2-1; 9 positions match TRBD2. V trimming: 6 bases; J trimming: 0 bases; junction bases outside the gene matches: 3. Germline V gives CDR1 SGHAT, CDR2 FQNNGV. This CDR3 has 15 amino acids. CDR3 DNA: TGTGCCAGCAGTTTTAGCGGGAGCTCCTACAATGAGCAGTTCTTC. Amino acid sequence: CASSFSGSSYNEQFF.